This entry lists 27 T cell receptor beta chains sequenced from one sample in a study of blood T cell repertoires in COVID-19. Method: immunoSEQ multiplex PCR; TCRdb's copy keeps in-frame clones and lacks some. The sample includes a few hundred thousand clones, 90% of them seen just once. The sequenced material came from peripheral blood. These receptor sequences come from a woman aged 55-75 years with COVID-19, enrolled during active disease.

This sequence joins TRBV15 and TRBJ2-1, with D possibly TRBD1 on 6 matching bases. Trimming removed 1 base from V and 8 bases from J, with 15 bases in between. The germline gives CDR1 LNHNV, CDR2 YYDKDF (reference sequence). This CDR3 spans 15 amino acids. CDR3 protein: CATSRVSGGGDEQFF. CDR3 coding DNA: TGTGCCACCAGCAGAGTATCGGGTGGGGGCGATGAGCAGTTCTTC.

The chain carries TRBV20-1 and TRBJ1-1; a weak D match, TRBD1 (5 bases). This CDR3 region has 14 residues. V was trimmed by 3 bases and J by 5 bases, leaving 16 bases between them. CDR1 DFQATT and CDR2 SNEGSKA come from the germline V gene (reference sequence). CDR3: CSASPGIVMTEAFF. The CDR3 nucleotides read TGCAGTGCTAGTCCAGGGATAGTGATGACTGAAGCTTTCTTT.

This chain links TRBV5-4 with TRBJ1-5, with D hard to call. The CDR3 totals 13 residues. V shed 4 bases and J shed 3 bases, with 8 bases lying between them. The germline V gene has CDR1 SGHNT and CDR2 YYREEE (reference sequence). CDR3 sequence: CASSTSLNQPQHF. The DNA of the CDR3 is TGTGCCAGCAGCACCTCACTCAATCAGCCCCAGCATTTT.

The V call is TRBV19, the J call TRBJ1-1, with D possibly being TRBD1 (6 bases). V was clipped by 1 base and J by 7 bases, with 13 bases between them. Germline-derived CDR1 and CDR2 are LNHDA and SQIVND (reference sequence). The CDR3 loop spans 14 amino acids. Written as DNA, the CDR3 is TGTGCCAGTAGTATAGGTAGCGGGGGCTATGAAGCTTTCTTT. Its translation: CASSIGSGGYEAFF. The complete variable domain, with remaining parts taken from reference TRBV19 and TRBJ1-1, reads DGGITQSPKYLFRKEGQNVTLSCEQNLNHDAMYWYRQDPGQGLRLIYYSQIVNDFQKGDIAEGYSVSREKKESFPLTVTSAQKNPTAFYLCASSIGSGGYEAFFGQGTRLTVV.

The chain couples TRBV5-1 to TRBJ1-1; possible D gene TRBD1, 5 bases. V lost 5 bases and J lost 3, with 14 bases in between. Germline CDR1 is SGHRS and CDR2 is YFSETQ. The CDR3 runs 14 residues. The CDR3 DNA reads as TGCGCCAGCAGTTTATGGGGCTTCGACACTGAAGCTTTCTTT. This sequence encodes CASSLWGFDTEAFF.

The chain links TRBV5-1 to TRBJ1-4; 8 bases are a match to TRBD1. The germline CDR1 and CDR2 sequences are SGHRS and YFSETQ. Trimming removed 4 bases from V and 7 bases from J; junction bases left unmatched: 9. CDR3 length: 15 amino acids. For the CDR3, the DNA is TGCGCCAGCAGCCTGCAGGGGGCGACGGCTGAAAAACTGTTTTTT. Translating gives CASSLQGATAEKLFF. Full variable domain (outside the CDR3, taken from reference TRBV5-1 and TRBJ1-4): KAGVTQTPRYLIKTRGQQVTLSCSPISGHRSVSWYQQTPGQGLQFLFEYFSETQRNKGNFPGRFSGRQFSNSRSEMNVSTLELGDSALYLCASSLQGATAEKLFFGSGTQLSVL.

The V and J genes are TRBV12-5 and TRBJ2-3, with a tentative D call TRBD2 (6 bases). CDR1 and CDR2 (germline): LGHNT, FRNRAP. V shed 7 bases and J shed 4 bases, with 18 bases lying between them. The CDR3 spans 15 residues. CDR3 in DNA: TGTGCTAGTGTGCCAGAGCCGGGGGTAGCAGATACGCAGTATTTT. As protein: CASVPEPGVADTQYF.

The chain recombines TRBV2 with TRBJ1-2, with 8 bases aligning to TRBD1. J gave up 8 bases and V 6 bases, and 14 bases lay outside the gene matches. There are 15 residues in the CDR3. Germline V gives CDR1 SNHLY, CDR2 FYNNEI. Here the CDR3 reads CASSFQTGAAYGYTF. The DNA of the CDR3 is TGTGCCAGCAGCTTCCAGACAGGGGCAGCCTACGGCTACACCTTC.

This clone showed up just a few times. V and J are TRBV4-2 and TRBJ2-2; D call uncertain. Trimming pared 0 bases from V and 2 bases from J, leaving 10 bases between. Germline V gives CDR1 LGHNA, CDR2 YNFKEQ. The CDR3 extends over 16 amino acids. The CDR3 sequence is CASSQEVVSNTGELFF. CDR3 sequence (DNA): TGTGCCAGCAGCCAAGAGGTGGTTAGTAACACCGGGGAGCTGTTTTTT.

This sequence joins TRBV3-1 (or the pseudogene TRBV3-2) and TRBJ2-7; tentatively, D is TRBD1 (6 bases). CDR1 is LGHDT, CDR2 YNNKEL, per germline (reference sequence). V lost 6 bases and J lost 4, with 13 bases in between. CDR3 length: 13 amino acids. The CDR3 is CASSLLGAYEQYF. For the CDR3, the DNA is TGTGCCAGCAGTCTCTTGGGGGCGTACGAGCAGTACTTC.

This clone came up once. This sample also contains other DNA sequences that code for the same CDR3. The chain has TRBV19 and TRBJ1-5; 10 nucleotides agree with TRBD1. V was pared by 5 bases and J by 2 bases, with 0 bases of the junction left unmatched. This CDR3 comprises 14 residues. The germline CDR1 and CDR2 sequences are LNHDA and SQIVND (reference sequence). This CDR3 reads CASSGTGGNQPQHF. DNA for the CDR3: TGTGCCAGTAGTGGGACAGGGGGCAATCAGCCCCAGCATTTT. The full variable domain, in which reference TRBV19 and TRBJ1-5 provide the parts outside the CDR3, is DGGITQSPKYLFRKEGQNVTLSCEQNLNHDAMYWYRQDPGQGLRLIYYSQIVNDFQKGDIAEGYSVSREKKESFPLTVTSAQKNPTAFYLCASSGTGGNQPQHFGDGTRLSIL.

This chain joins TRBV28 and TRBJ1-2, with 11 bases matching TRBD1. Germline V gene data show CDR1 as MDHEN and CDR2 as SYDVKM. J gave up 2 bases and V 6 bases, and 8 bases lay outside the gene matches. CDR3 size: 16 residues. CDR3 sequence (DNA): TGTGCCAGCAGATATGCCGGGACAGGGGGAAACTATGGCTACACCTTC. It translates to CASRYAGTGGNYGYTF.

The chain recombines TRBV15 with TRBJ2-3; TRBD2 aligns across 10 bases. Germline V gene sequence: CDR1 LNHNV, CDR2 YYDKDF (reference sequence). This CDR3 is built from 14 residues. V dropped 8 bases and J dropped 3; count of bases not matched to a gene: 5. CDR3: CATERGGRTDTQYF. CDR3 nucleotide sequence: TGTGCCACCGAGCGGGGGGGCCGGACAGATACGCAGTATTTT. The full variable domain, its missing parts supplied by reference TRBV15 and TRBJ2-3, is DAMVIQNPRYQVTQFGKPVTLSCSQTLNHNVMYWYQQKSSQAPKLLFHYYDKDFNNEADTPDNFQSRRPNTSFCFLDIRSPGLGDTAMYLCATERGGRTDTQYFGPGTRLTVL.

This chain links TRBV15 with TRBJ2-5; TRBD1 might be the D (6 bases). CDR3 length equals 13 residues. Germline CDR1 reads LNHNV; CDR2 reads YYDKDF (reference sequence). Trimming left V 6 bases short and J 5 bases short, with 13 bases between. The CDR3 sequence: CATSNYRVETQYF. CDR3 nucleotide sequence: TGTGCCACCAGTAATTACAGGGTTGAGACCCAGTACTTC. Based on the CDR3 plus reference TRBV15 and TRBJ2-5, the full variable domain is DAMVIQNPRYQVTQFGKPVTLSCSQTLNHNVMYWYQQKSSQAPKLLFHYYDKDFNNEADTPDNFQSRRPNTSFCFLDIRSPGLGDTAMYLCATSNYRVETQYFGPGTRLLVL.

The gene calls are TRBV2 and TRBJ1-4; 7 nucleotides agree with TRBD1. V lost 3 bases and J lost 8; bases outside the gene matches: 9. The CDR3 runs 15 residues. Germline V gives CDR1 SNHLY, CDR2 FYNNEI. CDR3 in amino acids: CASSEIRQGSEKLFF. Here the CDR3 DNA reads TGTGCCAGCAGTGAGATTCGACAGGGTTCCGAAAAACTGTTTTTT. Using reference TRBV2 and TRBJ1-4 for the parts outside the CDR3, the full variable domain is EPEVTQTPSHQVTQMGQEVILRCVPISNHLYFYWYRQILGQKVEFLVSFYNNEISEKSEIFDDQFSVERPDGSNFTLKIRSTKLEDSAMYFCASSEIRQGSEKLFFGSGTQLSVL.

The CDR3 region has the DNA TGTGCCAGCAGCCTAAGGGGACAGGGTCAGAGCTCCTATAATTCACCCCTCCACTTT. Amino acids: CASSLRGQGQSSYNSPLHF. V gene TRBV7-2 combines with J gene TRBJ1-6; 9 bases are shared with TRBD1. Germline lookup yields CDR1 SGHTA and CDR2 FQGNSA. V lost 5 bases, J lost 0 bases, and 11 bases stayed unmatched. The CDR3 spans 19 residues.

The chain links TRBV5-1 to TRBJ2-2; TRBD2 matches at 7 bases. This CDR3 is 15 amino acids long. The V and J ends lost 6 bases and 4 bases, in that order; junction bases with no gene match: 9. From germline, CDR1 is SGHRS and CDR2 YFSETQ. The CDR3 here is CASTFVWEGTGELFF. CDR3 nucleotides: TGCGCCAGCACCTTTGTATGGGAGGGCACCGGGGAGCTGTTTTTT.

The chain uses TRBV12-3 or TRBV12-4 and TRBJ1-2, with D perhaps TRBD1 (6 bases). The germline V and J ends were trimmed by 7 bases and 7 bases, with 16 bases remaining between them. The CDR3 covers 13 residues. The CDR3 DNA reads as TGTGCCAGCATTATACAGGGTGCGCTTGGCTACACCTTC. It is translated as CASIIQGALGYTF.

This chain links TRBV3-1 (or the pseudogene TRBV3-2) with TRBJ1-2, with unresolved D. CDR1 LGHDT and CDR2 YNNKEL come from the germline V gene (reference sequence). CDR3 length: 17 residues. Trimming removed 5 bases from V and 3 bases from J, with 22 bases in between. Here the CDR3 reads CASSIRFRSALDYGYTF. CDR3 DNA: TGTGCCAGCAGCATTCGCTTCCGGTCAGCGTTAGACTATGGCTACACCTTC.

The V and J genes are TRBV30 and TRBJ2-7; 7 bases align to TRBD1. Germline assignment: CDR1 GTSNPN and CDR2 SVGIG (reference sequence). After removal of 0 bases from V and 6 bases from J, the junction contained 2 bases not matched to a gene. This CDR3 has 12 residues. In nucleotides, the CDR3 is TGTGCCTGGAGTGTAGGGACAGCCGAGCAGTACTTC. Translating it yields CAWSVGTAEQYF. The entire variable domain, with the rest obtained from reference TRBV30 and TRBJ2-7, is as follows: SQTIHQWPATLVQPVGSPLSLECTVEGTSNPNLYWYRQAAGRGLQLLFYSVGIGQISSEVPQNLSASRPQDRQFILSSKKLLLSDSGFYLCAWSVGTAEQYFGPGTRLTVT.

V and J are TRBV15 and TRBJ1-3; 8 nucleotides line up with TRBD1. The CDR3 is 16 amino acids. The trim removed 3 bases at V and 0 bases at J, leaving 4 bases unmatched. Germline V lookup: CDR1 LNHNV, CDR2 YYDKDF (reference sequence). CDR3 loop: CATSSETGGSGNTIYF. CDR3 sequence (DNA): TGTGCCACCAGCAGTGAAACAGGGGGCTCTGGAAACACCATATATTTT.

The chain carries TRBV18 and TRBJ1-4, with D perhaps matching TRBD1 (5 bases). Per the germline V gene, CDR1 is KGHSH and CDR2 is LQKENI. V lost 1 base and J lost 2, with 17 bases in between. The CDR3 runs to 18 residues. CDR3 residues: CASSPRIGGRSTNEKLFF. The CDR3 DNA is TGTGCCAGCTCACCACGGATCGGGGGGAGGAGTACTAATGAAAAACTGTTTTTT.

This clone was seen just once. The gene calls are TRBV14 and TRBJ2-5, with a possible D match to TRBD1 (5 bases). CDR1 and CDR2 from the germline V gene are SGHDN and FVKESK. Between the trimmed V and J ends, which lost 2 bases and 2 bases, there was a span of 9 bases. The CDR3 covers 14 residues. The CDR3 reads CASSQPGLQETQYF. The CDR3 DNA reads TGTGCCAGCAGCCAACCAGGGTTGCAAGAGACCCAGTACTTC. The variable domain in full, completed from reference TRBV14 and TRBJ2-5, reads EAGVTQFPSHSVIEKGQTVTLRCDPISGHDNLYWYRRVMGKEIKFLLHFVKESKQDESGMPNNRFLAERTGGTYSTLKVQPAELEDSGVYFCASSQPGLQETQYFGPGTRLLVL.

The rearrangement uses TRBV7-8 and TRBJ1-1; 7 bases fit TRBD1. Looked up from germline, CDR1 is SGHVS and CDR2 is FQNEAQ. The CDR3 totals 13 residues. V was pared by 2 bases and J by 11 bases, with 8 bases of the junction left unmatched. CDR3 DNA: TGTGCCAGCAGCTTACGGGACAGTCTAGGTGCTTTCTTT. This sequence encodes CASSLRDSLGAFF.

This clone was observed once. The CDR3 nucleotides are TGCGCCAGCAGCCAAGCTGGGACAGGAAACACCATATATTTT. Its translation: CASSQAGTGNTIYF. The genes are TRBV5-1 and TRBJ1-3; possible D gene TRBD1, 6 bases. Trimming shortened V by 4 bases and J by 4 bases, and 12 bases separated the two germline ends. The CDR3 runs 14 residues. Germline CDR1 and CDR2: SGHRS and YFSETQ.

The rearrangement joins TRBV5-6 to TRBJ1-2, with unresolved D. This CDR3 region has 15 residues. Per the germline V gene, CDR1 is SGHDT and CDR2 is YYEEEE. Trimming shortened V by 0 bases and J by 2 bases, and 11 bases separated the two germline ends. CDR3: CASSLGGNPNYGYTF. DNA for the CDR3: TGTGCCAGCAGCTTGGGAGGGAACCCAAACTATGGCTACACCTTC.

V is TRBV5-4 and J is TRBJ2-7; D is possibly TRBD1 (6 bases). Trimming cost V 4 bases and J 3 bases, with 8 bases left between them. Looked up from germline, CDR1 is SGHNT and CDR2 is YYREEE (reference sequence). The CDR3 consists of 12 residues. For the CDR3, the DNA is TGTGCCAGCAGCATACAGGGCTACGAGCAGTACTTC. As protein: CASSIQGYEQYF.